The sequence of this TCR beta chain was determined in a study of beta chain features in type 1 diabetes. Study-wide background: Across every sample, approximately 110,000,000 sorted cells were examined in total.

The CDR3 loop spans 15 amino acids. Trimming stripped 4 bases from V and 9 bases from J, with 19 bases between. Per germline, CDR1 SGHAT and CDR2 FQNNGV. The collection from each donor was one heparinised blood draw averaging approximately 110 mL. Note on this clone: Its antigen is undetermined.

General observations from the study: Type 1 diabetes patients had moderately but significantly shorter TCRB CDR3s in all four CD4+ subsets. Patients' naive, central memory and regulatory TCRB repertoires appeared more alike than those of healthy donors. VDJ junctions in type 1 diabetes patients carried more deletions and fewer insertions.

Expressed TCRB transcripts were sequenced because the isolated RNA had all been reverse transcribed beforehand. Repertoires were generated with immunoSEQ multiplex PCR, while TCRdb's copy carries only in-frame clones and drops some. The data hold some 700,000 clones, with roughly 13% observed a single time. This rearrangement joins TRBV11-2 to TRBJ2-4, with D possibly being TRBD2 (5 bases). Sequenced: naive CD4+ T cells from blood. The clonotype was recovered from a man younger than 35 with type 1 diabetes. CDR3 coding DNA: TGTGCCAGCAGCTCCGGTATCCTAGCTGGGAGCATTCAGTACTTC. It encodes CASSSGILAGSIQYF.